Given below is one TCR beta chain in context. The data stem from a study of T cells after posttransplantation cyclophosphamide. Controls had myeloablative marrow grafts with methotrexate and calcineurin inhibitor, sampled at 1 year. V was pared by 7 bases and J by 9 bases, with 11 bases of the junction left unmatched. The CDR3 length is 16 residues. Germline lookup yields CDR1 LNHDA and CDR2 SQIVND (reference sequence). TCRdb's copy holds only in-frame clones and misses some; the assay was immunoSEQ multiplex PCR. Of more than 15,000 clones listed, more than 75% are singletons. The sample was PBMCs, taken after an allogeneic stem cell transplant with a calcineurin inhibitor and methotrexate. This receptor was taken from a male patient in his 50s who received an allogeneic stem cell transplant from an unrelated donor, was CMV-positive, and had chronic GVHD only. Some T cells may possibly be graft donor cells. The genes are TRBV19 and TRBJ2-1; TRBD2 matches at 14 bases. The CDR3 bases are TGTGCCAGTACCAAACCCGGGACTAGCGGGAGAATTGAGCAGTTCTTC. It codes for CASTKPGTSGRIEQFF. The complete variable domain, with remaining parts taken from reference TRBV19 and TRBJ2-1, reads DGGITQSPKYLFRKEGQNVTLSCEQNLNHDAMYWYRQDPGQGLRLIYYSQIVNDFQKGDIAEGYSVSREKKESFPLTVTSAQKNPTAFYLCASTKPGTSGRIEQFFGPGTRLTVL.